One and the same sample provided the 16 T cell receptor beta chains below, sequenced in a study of PD-1 blockade in classical Hodgkin lymphoma. Time point noted: newly diagnosed, previously untreated cHL patient sample. Assay: immunoSEQ multiplex PCR; the TCRdb copy retains only in-frame clones and omits some. The sample lists 70,000 or so clones; more than 85% were seen once. The sequencing sample was made of peripheral blood mononuclear cells (PBMCs). These receptors were collected from a human donor with classical Hodgkin lymphoma.

The genes are TRBV12-5 and TRBJ1-6; the D is unclear. The CDR3 runs 14 residues. Germline lookup yields CDR1 LGHNT and CDR2 FRNRAP. V was clipped by 2 bases and J by 7 bases, with 9 bases between them. In DNA form, the CDR3 reads TGTGCTAGTGGTTTGCACTTGCCGAATTCACCCCTCCACTTT. This gives the protein CASGLHLPNSPLHF. Full variable domain (rest looked up from reference TRBV12-5 and TRBJ1-6): DARVTQTPRHKVTEMGQEVTMRCQPILGHNTVFWYRQTMMQGLELLAYFRNRAPLDDSGMPKDRFSAEMPDATLATLKIQPSEPRDSAVYFCASGLHLPNSPLHFGNGTRLTVT.

In DNA, the CDR3 is TGTGCCAGCAGCTTTGGAAGATACTACGAGCAGTACTTC. Translating gives CASSFGRYYEQYF. This chain connects TRBV7-8 to TRBJ2-7; D is unclear. Germline V gene sequence: CDR1 SGHVS, CDR2 FQNEAQ. The CDR3 extends over 13 amino acids. V was trimmed by 3 bases and J by 3 bases, leaving 9 bases between them.

This clone was seen once. The genes are TRBV7-8 and TRBJ2-2, with 9 positions matching TRBD1. J was trimmed by 5 bases and V by 1 base; bases with no gene match: 8. The CDR3 covers 17 residues. Germline V lookup: CDR1 SGHVS, CDR2 FQNEAQ. The CDR3 reads CASSLVPGTGLTGELFF. Here the CDR3 DNA reads TGTGCCAGCAGCTTAGTCCCCGGGACAGGGTTAACCGGGGAGCTGTTTTTT.

This chain joins TRBV7-9 and TRBJ1-1; 7 positions agree with TRBD1. The CDR3 is 15 residues long. Unmatched junction bases numbered 10, after V lost 5 bases and J lost 4 bases. Germline loops: CDR1 SEHNR, CDR2 FQNEAQ (reference sequence). DNA for the CDR3: TGTGCCAGCAGCACCCAACAGGGGAGCGGCACTGAAGCTTTCTTT. This gives the protein CASSTQQGSGTEAFF.

The chain combines TRBV5-1 with TRBJ2-7; a weak D match, TRBD2 (6 bases). V lost 5 bases to trimming and J lost 4 bases, with 25 bases between them. The germline V gene encodes CDR1 SGHRS and CDR2 YFSETQ. CDR3 length equals 17 residues. The CDR3 DNA reads as TGCGCCAGCAGTTCAGATCCCTCCGTCTACGCGGGGTACGAGCAGTACTTC. It is translated as CASSSDPSVYAGYEQYF.

V usage is TRBV7-9 and J usage is TRBJ2-2; a weak D match, TRBD1 (6 bases). Germline assignment: CDR1 SEHNR and CDR2 FQNEAQ (reference sequence). The CDR3 has 13 residues. V lost 5 bases and J 5 bases, leaving 9 bases between the germline ends. CDR3 DNA: TGTGCCAGCAGCGAACAGGGAACCGGGGAGCTGTTTTTT. Protein sequence: CASSEQGTGELFF.

This chain connects TRBV6-1 to TRBJ1-2; D unresolved. Trimming left V 3 bases short and J 8 bases short, with 13 bases between. CDR3 size: 13 residues. Germline V gene sequence: CDR1 MNHNS, CDR2 SASEGT. CDR3 residues: CASSETQSGGYTF. The CDR3 DNA is TGTGCCAGCAGTGAGACGCAGTCGGGAGGCTACACCTTC.

This rearrangement joins TRBV6-4 to TRBJ2-1; D is uncertain. V was shortened by 4 bases and J by 3 bases, with 7 bases between the two germline ends. CDR1 and CDR2 from the germline V gene are MRHNA and SNTAGT. This CDR3 region has 13 residues. The CDR3, as DNA: TGTGCCAGCAGTGGGACGGTCTACAATGAGCAGTTCTTC. Its translation is CASSGTVYNEQFF.

The gene calls are TRBV6-5 and TRBJ2-7; 8 bases align to TRBD1. The CDR3 loop spans 13 amino acids. The trim removed 5 bases at V and 3 bases at J, leaving 3 bases unmatched. The germline CDR1 and CDR2 sequences are MNHEY and SVGAGI. The CDR3 protein is CASSRGQGYEQYF. As DNA, the CDR3 is TGTGCCAGCAGTCGCGGACAGGGCTACGAGCAGTACTTC.

This clone is a singleton in its sample. The V call is TRBV5-1, the J call TRBJ1-2; 9 bases fit TRBD1. The CDR3 consists of 15 residues. Germline V lookup: CDR1 SGHRS, CDR2 YFSETQ. With 1 base clipped from V and 4 bases from J, the junction kept 5 bases outside the gene matches. The CDR3 sequence: CASSLRQGEGYGYTF. CDR3 nucleotides: TGCGCCAGCAGCTTGCGACAGGGGGAGGGCTATGGCTACACCTTC.

The genes are TRBV28 and TRBJ1-4, with a weak D call TRBD1 (5 bases). CDR3 length equals 15 residues. The germline V gene has CDR1 MDHEN and CDR2 SYDVKM. V lost 7 bases, J lost 0 bases, and 12 bases lay in between. The CDR3: CASIPGTATNEKLFF. The DNA for the CDR3 is TGTGCCAGCATCCCCGGGACCGCAACTAATGAAAAACTGTTTTTT.

The chain has TRBV4-1 and TRBJ1-3; a possible D gene is TRBD1 (5 bases). The germline V gene has CDR1 MGHRA and CDR2 YSYEKL. This CDR3 contains 14 residues. V gave up 4 bases and J gave up 8 bases, with 15 bases separating them. The CDR3 region has the DNA TGCGCCAGCAGCCCCGGAGCGACAGAGGACACCATATATTTT. It is translated as CASSPGATEDTIYF.

The chain has TRBV7-9 and TRBJ1-1, with D hard to call. The CDR3 contains 17 residues. The V gene lost 2 bases and the J gene lost 0 bases, with 16 bases spanning the gap. Germline lookup yields CDR1 SEHNR and CDR2 FQNEAQ (reference sequence). CDR3 DNA: TGTGCCAGCAGCTTAAGCCCAGGCCGACCGATGAACACTGAAGCTTTCTTT. Encoded protein: CASSLSPGRPMNTEAFF. The full variable domain, completed using reference TRBV7-9 and TRBJ1-1, is DTGVSQNPRHKITKRGQNVTFRCDPISEHNRLYWYRQTLGQGPEFLTYFQNEAQLEKSRLLSDRFSAERPKGSFSTLEIQRTEQGDSAMYLCASSLSPGRPMNTEAFFGQGTRLTVV.

This chain connects TRBV10-3 to TRBJ2-3, with D perhaps TRBD2 (5 bases). Germline loops: CDR1 ENHRY, CDR2 SYGVKD. The CDR3 runs 17 residues. V lost 3 bases, J lost 2 bases, and 18 bases lay in between. CDR3 sequence reads: CAISESGSSRYTDTQYF. The DNA of the CDR3 is TGTGCCATCAGTGAATCCGGGTCTAGCCGATACACAGATACGCAGTATTTT.

The V and J genes are TRBV19 and TRBJ1-5; D gene uncertain. The CDR3 runs 14 residues. The V end lost 2 bases, the J end lost 3 bases, and 8 bases lay between the germline ends. From germline, CDR1 is LNHDA and CDR2 SQIVND (reference sequence). The CDR3 loop is CASSILGINQPQHF. The CDR3 coding sequence is TGTGCCAGTAGTATATTGGGGATCAATCAGCCCCAGCATTTT.

The gene calls are TRBV4-1 and TRBJ2-7, with 8 nucleotides matching TRBD1. Germline CDR1 and CDR2: MGHRA and YSYEKL. The CDR3 spans 15 residues. Trimming cost V 2 bases and J 3 bases; bases outside gene matches: 6. The DNA of the CDR3 is TGCGCCAGCAGCCAACGGCAGGGGGCTATCTACGAGCAGTACTTC. This sequence encodes CASSQRQGAIYEQYF.